This T cell receptor (beta chain) was captured in a study of shared clonotypes between healthy human individuals. This clone was detected only once. What it binds is not known. Other nucleotide sequences from this sample produce the same CDR3. This CDR3 spans 14 amino acids. The V gene end was trimmed by 1 base and the J gene end by 3 bases; junction bases not matched to a gene: 1. Germline V CDR1 and CDR2: KGHSH, LQKENI. Produced via immunoSEQ multiplex PCR; TCRdb's table is partial and in-frame only. The sample includes 2 million to 2.5 million clones, under 95% seen only once; the top ten take 0.3% to 0.45%. Study outcomes and limitations: Unshared clonotypes carried lower generation probabilities than those common to all four donors. Rarefaction indicated that sorted-subset sequencing remained incomplete although depth was large.

This clonotype originated in a man between 18 and 35 years old in good health. Some clones in this sample may be carry-over from other donors' samples. The sequencing input was naive CD4+ T cells from PBMCs. The subset is: CD45RA+ positively selected. V and J are TRBV18 and TRBJ2-7; 9 positions agree with TRBD1. The CDR3 protein is CASSPRDRDYEQYF. CDR3 coding DNA: TGTGCCAGCTCACCACGGGACAGGGACTACGAGCAGTACTTC.